The rows below give T cell receptor beta chains drawn from one sample of a study of blood T cells in healthy people across ages. TCRdb fed the 5' RACE reads into MiXCR, producing one record per CDR3 protein. Among 850,000 or so distinct CDR3 sequences listed, more than 25% were seen once. Sequencing input: blood. Receptors were obtained from a woman of 80 years or more in good health. Both conserved end residues are part of each CDR3. The D gene is left open where the match is weak. Rows give clone size only sometimes, using once, few, many, or a class for an expanded clone.

cdr3_length: 16; v_call: TRBV18; j_call: TRBJ2-5; clone_size: many; d_call: -; cdr3_aa: CASSLGGLGIQETQYF; cdr3_nt: TGTGCCAGCTCACTTGGGGGTCTAGGGATCCAAGAGACCCAGTACTTC
cdr3_length: 16; v_call: TRBV4-1; j_call: TRBJ2-5; clone_size: -; d_call: TRBD1; cdr3_aa: CASSQVIGQGGETQYF; cdr3_nt: TGCGCCAGCAGCCAAGTGATTGGACAGGGAGGTGAGACCCAGTACTTC
cdr3_length: 14; v_call: TRBV9; j_call: TRBJ2-7; clone_size: -; d_call: -; cdr3_aa: CASSVVGSLYEQYF; cdr3_nt: TGTGCCAGCAGCGTAGTGGGCAGTCTATACGAGCAGTACTTC
cdr3_length: 15; v_call: TRBV3-1; j_call: TRBJ1-1; clone_size: few; d_call: -; cdr3_aa: CASSQLPNRDTEAFF; cdr3_nt: TGTGCCAGCAGCCAACTCCCCAATAGGGACACTGAAGCTTTCTTT
cdr3_length: 15; v_call: TRBV6-2/TRBV6-3; j_call: TRBJ2-1; clone_size: many; d_call: -; cdr3_aa: CASSYSSRGGNEQFF; cdr3_nt: TGTGCCAGCAGTTACTCGTCAAGGGGTGGAAATGAGCAGTTCTTC
cdr3_length: 17; v_call: TRBV11-2; j_call: TRBJ1-1; clone_size: once; d_call: -; cdr3_aa: CASSSASVTGSYTEAFF; cdr3_nt: TGTGCCAGCAGCTCAGCATCGGTTACAGGCTCTTACACTGAAGCTTTCTTT
cdr3_length: 15; v_call: TRBV4-3; j_call: TRBJ1-1; clone_size: many; d_call: -; cdr3_aa: CASSFAGTLNTEAFF; cdr3_nt: TGCGCCAGCAGCTTCGCCGGGACACTGAACACTGAAGCTTTCTTT
cdr3_length: 15; v_call: TRBV7-2; j_call: TRBJ2-2; clone_size: -; d_call: TRBD2; cdr3_aa: CASSFTSGGTGELFF; cdr3_nt: TGTGCCAGCAGCTTCACCAGCGGGGGCACCGGGGAGCTGTTTTTT
cdr3_length: 18; v_call: TRBV7-9; j_call: TRBJ2-7; clone_size: many; d_call: -; cdr3_aa: CASSSPKWSQAPRYEQYF; cdr3_nt: TGTGCCAGCAGTTCACCGAAATGGTCACAGGCCCCTCGCTACGAGCAGTACTTC
cdr3_length: 19; v_call: TRBV5-4; j_call: TRBJ2-3; clone_size: once; d_call: -; cdr3_aa: CASRDPGPHYGELADTQYF; cdr3_nt: TGTGCCAGCAGGGACCCGGGACCGCACTATGGAGAGCTCGCAGATACGCAGTATTTT
cdr3_length: 14; v_call: TRBV12-3/TRBV12-4; j_call: TRBJ2-6; clone_size: many; d_call: TRBD1; cdr3_aa: CASSQGAGANVLTF; cdr3_nt: TGTGCCAGCAGTCAGGGGGCTGGGGCCAACGTCCTGACTTTC
cdr3_length: 14; v_call: TRBV19; j_call: TRBJ2-5; clone_size: -; d_call: TRBD2; cdr3_aa: CASSSGTRVETQYF; cdr3_nt: TGTGCCAGTAGTTCTGGGACTAGGGTGGAGACCCAGTACTTC
cdr3_length: 15; v_call: TRBV6-5; j_call: TRBJ1-4; clone_size: -; d_call: -; cdr3_aa: CASSWGGGLGEKLFF; cdr3_nt: TGTGCCAGCAGTTGGGGAGGGGGTCTCGGTGAAAAACTGTTTTTT
cdr3_length: 13; v_call: TRBV30; j_call: TRBJ2-3; clone_size: few; d_call: TRBD2; cdr3_aa: CALGGIRTDTQYF; cdr3_nt: TGTGCTCTCGGGGGGATACGGACAGATACGCAGTATTTT
cdr3_length: 13; v_call: TRBV30; j_call: TRBJ2-4; clone_size: many; d_call: TRBD1; cdr3_aa: CARSPGDRGIQYF; cdr3_nt: TGTGCCCGCTCCCCCGGGGACAGGGGTATTCAGTACTTC
cdr3_length: 15; v_call: TRBV7-9; j_call: TRBJ1-5; clone_size: -; d_call: -; cdr3_aa: CASSLGAKSNQPQHF; cdr3_nt: TGTGCCAGCAGCTTAGGGGCCAAGAGCAATCAGCCCCAGCATTTT
cdr3_length: 11; v_call: TRBV6-2/TRBV6-3; j_call: TRBJ2-7; clone_size: many; d_call: TRBD1; cdr3_aa: CASGQGFEQYF; cdr3_nt: TGTGCCAGCGGACAGGGGTTCGAGCAGTACTTC
cdr3_length: 14; v_call: TRBV3-1; j_call: TRBJ2-7; clone_size: many; d_call: -; cdr3_aa: CASSQHGGPYEQYF; cdr3_nt: TGTGCCAGCAGCCAACACGGGGGCCCCTACGAGCAGTACTTC
cdr3_length: 15; v_call: TRBV5-4; j_call: TRBJ2-3; clone_size: -; d_call: TRBD1; cdr3_aa: CASSPPGQGTHTQYF; cdr3_nt: TGTGCCAGCAGCCCCCCGGGACAGGGAACACATACGCAGTATTTT
cdr3_length: 16; v_call: TRBV3-1; j_call: TRBJ2-5; clone_size: -; d_call: TRBD2; cdr3_aa: CASRASSGGTQETQYF; cdr3_nt: TGTGCCAGCAGGGCCTCTAGCGGGGGTACCCAAGAGACCCAGTACTTC
cdr3_length: 13; v_call: TRBV6-2/TRBV6-3; j_call: TRBJ2-1; clone_size: -; d_call: TRBD2; cdr3_aa: CASKAGGDNEQFF; cdr3_nt: TGTGCCAGCAAGGCGGGGGGCGACAATGAGCAGTTCTTC
cdr3_length: 17; v_call: TRBV28; j_call: TRBJ2-6; clone_size: -; d_call: TRBD1; cdr3_aa: CASSCRDRDSGANVLTF; cdr3_nt: TGTGCCAGCAGTTGCCGGGACAGGGACTCTGGGGCCAACGTCCTGACTTTC
cdr3_length: 16; v_call: TRBV6-2/TRBV6-3; j_call: TRBJ1-2; clone_size: -; d_call: TRBD1; cdr3_aa: CASSRGQGGTNYGYTF; cdr3_nt: TGTGCCAGCAGTCGCGGACAGGGGGGGACTAACTATGGCTACACCTTC
cdr3_length: 14; v_call: TRBV9; j_call: TRBJ2-5; clone_size: -; d_call: TRBD1; cdr3_aa: CASSAGTVYNEQYF; cdr3_nt: TGTGCCAGCAGCGCCGGGACAGTTTACAATGAGCAGTACTTC
cdr3_length: 13; v_call: TRBV6-2/TRBV6-3; j_call: TRBJ2-7; clone_size: -; d_call: -; cdr3_aa: CASRTEGTYEQYF; cdr3_nt: TGTGCCAGCAGGACAGAGGGCACCTACGAGCAGTACTTC
cdr3_length: 17; v_call: TRBV11-2; j_call: TRBJ1-4; clone_size: -; d_call: -; cdr3_aa: CASSLERPGKKDEKLFF; cdr3_nt: TGTGCCAGCAGCTTAGAGAGACCGGGGAAGAAAGATGAAAAACTGTTTTTT
cdr3_length: 13; v_call: TRBV29-1; j_call: TRBJ2-3; clone_size: -; d_call: -; cdr3_aa: CSVLQGPTDTQYF; cdr3_nt: TGCAGCGTTCTACAGGGTCCAACAGATACGCAGTATTTT
cdr3_length: 13; v_call: TRBV20-1; j_call: TRBJ2-7; clone_size: many; d_call: -; cdr3_aa: CSATPGAPYEQYF; cdr3_nt: TGCAGTGCTACGCCAGGGGCGCCCTACGAGCAGTACTTC